Below, 12 T cell receptor beta chains from the same sample are listed, as sequenced in a study of PD-L1 blockade in urothelial cancer. The time point here: pretreatment peripheral blood. Profiling relied on immunoSEQ multiplex PCR, and the TCRdb table lists in-frame clones only, not all of them. The sample lists 68,000 or so clones; roughly 80% were seen once. The sequencing used PBMCs, collected around atezolizumab (anti-PD-L1) treatment. These receptor sequences come from a man aged 70-80 years with urothelial cancer.

V and J are TRBV5-8 and TRBJ2-4; the match to TRBD2 covers 14 bases. CDR3 size: 14 residues. The germline V gene encodes CDR1 SGHTS and CDR2 YDEGEE. The V segment lost 5 bases and the J segment 8 bases; nucleotides outside the gene matches: 3. The CDR3 DNA reads TGTGCCAGCAGTCTGGGACTAGCGGGAGACATTCAGTACTTC. Translation: CASSLGLAGDIQYF.

The rearrangement joins TRBV11-1 to TRBJ2-2; maybe TRBD1 (6 bases). The V gene lost 1 base and the J gene lost 6 bases, with 9 bases spanning the gap. CDR1 is SGHAT, CDR2 FQDESV, per germline (reference sequence). The CDR3 has 14 residues. CDR3: CASSLVSGAGELFF. In DNA, the CDR3 is TGTGCCAGCAGCTTAGTTTCAGGGGCCGGGGAGCTGTTTTTT.

The rearrangement links TRBV11-2 to TRBJ2-2; 7 bases map to TRBD2. The CDR3 totals 15 residues. The germline V gene encodes CDR1 SGHAT and CDR2 FQNNGV. The junction had 8 bases not matched to a gene; V was cut back by 4 bases and J by 6 bases. The CDR3 bases are TGTGCCAGCAGCTCAACGGGGAGGGCCCCCGGGGAGCTGTTTTTT. It yields the protein CASSSTGRAPGELFF.

This chain uses TRBV19 with TRBJ1-1; D gene uncertain. This CDR3 region has 15 residues. V lost 2 bases, J lost 0 bases, and 10 bases lay in between. Per the germline V gene, CDR1 is LNHDA and CDR2 is SQIVND (reference sequence). CDR3 in DNA: TGTGCCAGTAGTATATCGATCAACATGAACACTGAAGCTTTCTTT. Amino acid sequence: CASSISINMNTEAFF.

The chain joins TRBV6-1 to TRBJ1-2; no reliable D call. Germline V gene data show CDR1 as MNHNS and CDR2 as SASEGT. V gave up 1 base and J gave up 9 bases, with 15 bases separating them. The CDR3 contains 14 residues. CDR3 in DNA: TGTGCCAGCAGTGAAGAGCGCGGGCTCCCTAGCTACACCTTC. Amino acid sequence: CASSEERGLPSYTF.

The V call is TRBV5-1, the J call TRBJ1-4, with 7 bases identical to TRBD1. Trimming took 3 bases from V and 3 from J; bases not matched to a gene: 5. CDR1 is SGHRS, CDR2 YFSETQ, per germline. The CDR3 is 15 amino acids. The CDR3 loop reads CASSSQTGPNEKLFF. CDR3 nucleotides: TGCGCCAGCAGCTCGCAGACAGGGCCTAATGAAAAACTGTTTTTT.

The V gene is TRBV30, the J gene TRBJ2-1; no firm D call. The germline gives CDR1 GTSNPN, CDR2 SVGIG (reference sequence). The CDR3 totals 12 residues. Deletions cut 6 bases from V and 0 bases from J, with 6 bases between. Written as DNA, the CDR3 is TGTGCCTGTTCCGGCTCCTACAATGAGCAGTTCTTC. It is translated as CACSGSYNEQFF.

The gene calls are TRBV19 and TRBJ1-5; maybe TRBD1 (5 bases). Germline V gives CDR1 LNHDA, CDR2 SQIVND (reference sequence). Trimming shortened V by 10 bases and J by 4 bases, and 14 bases separated the two germline ends. The CDR3 spans 13 residues. The CDR3: CANPRGVNQPQHF. The CDR3, as DNA: TGTGCCAACCCGCGGGGCGTAAATCAGCCCCAGCATTTT. Looking up the rest from reference TRBV19 and TRBJ1-5 gives the full variable domain: DGGITQSPKYLFRKEGQNVTLSCEQNLNHDAMYWYRQDPGQGLRLIYYSQIVNDFQKGDIAEGYSVSREKKESFPLTVTSAQKNPTAFYLCANPRGVNQPQHFGDGTRLSIL.

The gene calls are TRBV5-1 and TRBJ1-1; unclear D gene. CDR3 size: 12 residues. Between the trimmed V and J ends, which lost 4 bases and 7 bases, there was a span of 11 bases. The germline V gene has CDR1 SGHRS and CDR2 YFSETQ. CDR3 protein: CASSREVGEAFF. DNA for the CDR3: TGCGCCAGCAGCCGGGAGGTGGGTGAAGCTTTCTTT.

By proportion, this clone is medium-sized. Different DNA sequences within this sample yield the same CDR3. The chain links TRBV9 to TRBJ1-1; TRBD1 is a possible D gene (5 bases). The CDR3 runs 14 residues. Trimming pared 2 bases from V and 3 bases from J, leaving 11 bases between. The germline V gene encodes CDR1 SGDLS and CDR2 YYNGEE. The CDR3 loop reads CASSVQGGDTEAFF. The CDR3 nucleotides are TGTGCCAGCAGCGTGCAGGGTGGAGACACTGAAGCTTTCTTT.

The CDR3 loop is CASSPRTGGQETQYF. The CDR3 DNA reads TGTGCCAGCAGCCCTCGGACAGGGGGCCAGGAGACCCAGTACTTC. This chain links TRBV9 with TRBJ2-5; 11 bases fit TRBD1. Germline V CDR1 and CDR2: SGDLS, YYNGEE. There are 15 residues in the CDR3. V gave up 4 bases and J gave up 5 bases; unmatched junction bases: 7.

The chain couples TRBV30 to TRBJ2-7, with 9 positions matching TRBD1. From germline, CDR1 is GTSNPN and CDR2 SVGIG (reference sequence). The CDR3 extends over 13 amino acids. V gave up 4 bases and J gave up 5 bases; unmatched junction bases: 6. The CDR3 sequence: CAWKGTGTNEQYF. CDR3 nucleotide sequence: TGTGCCTGGAAAGGGACAGGGACCAACGAGCAGTACTTC.